These T cell receptor beta chains were read from a single sample in a study of CD8+ T cells in alopecia areata. TCRdb's table, derived via immunoSEQ multiplex PCR, lists solely in-frame clones and lacks some. The profile shows 150,000 to 200,000 clones, 58% of them singletons. The starting material was CD4+ T cells sorted from blood, obtained between weeks 55 and 65, from a patient treated with tofacitinib. The receptors shown here come from a human donor with alopecia areata. Both conserved end residues are part of each CDR3. Each record gives: V gene, D gene, J gene, clone size, CDR3 length, CDR3 protein, CDR3 DNA. D genes are given only for firm matches. Where a row states a size, it is once, few, many or the class of an expanded clone; other rows omit it.

V: TRBV9; D: TRBD1; J: TRBJ2-3; size: few; length: 15; CDR3: CASSLDRGLTDTQYF; DNA: TGTGCCAGCAGCCTCGACAGGGGACTCACAGATACGCAGTATTTT
V: TRBV4-1; D: .; J: TRBJ2-1; size: once; length: 16; CDR3: CASSSPQGYDRNEQFF; DNA: TGCGCCAGCAGCAGCCCGCAGGGGTACGATAGAAATGAGCAGTTCTTC
V: TRBV30; D: TRBD1; J: TRBJ1-2; size: .; length: 12; CDR3: CAWTQGAEGYTF; DNA: TGTGCCTGGACACAGGGGGCTGAAGGCTACACCTTC
V: TRBV15; D: TRBD1; J: TRBJ2-5; size: .; length: 16; CDR3: CATSTHRGSVVETQYF; DNA: TGTGCCACCAGCACCCACAGGGGGTCGGTTGTGGAGACCCAGTACTTC
V: TRBV7-9; D: .; J: TRBJ2-7; size: .; length: 13; CDR3: CASSPQTSYEQYF; DNA: TGTGCCAGCAGCCCCCAGACGTCCTACGAGCAGTACTTC
V: TRBV4-2; D: TRBD2; J: TRBJ2-5; size: .; length: 15; CDR3: CASSQAPSGGETQYF; DNA: TGTGCCAGCAGCCAAGCCCCTAGCGGGGGGGAGACCCAGTACTTC
V: TRBV7-9; D: TRBD1; J: TRBJ1-1; size: many; length: 14; CDR3: CASSLAHLRGEAFF; DNA: TGTGCCAGCAGCTTAGCACACCTCAGGGGGGAAGCTTTCTTT
V: TRBV29-1; D: .; J: TRBJ1-2; size: .; length: 12; CDR3: CSVGGWVGSYTF; DNA: TGCAGCGTTGGAGGTTGGGTCGGATCCTACACCTTC
V: TRBV29-1; D: TRBD1; J: TRBJ2-7; size: .; length: 12; CDR3: CSVRSRGYEQYF; DNA: TGCAGCGTTCGATCCAGGGGGTACGAGCAGTACTTC
V: TRBV11-2; D: TRBD2; J: TRBJ2-5; size: few; length: 15; CDR3: CASSPGTSGQETQYF; DNA: TGTGCCAGCAGCCCCGGGACTAGCGGACAAGAGACCCAGTACTTC
V: TRBV6-6; D: .; J: TRBJ2-7; size: .; length: 12; CDR3: CATGEDSHEQYF; DNA: TGTGCCACCGGGGAGGACTCCCACGAGCAGTACTTC
V: TRBV29-1; D: .; J: TRBJ2-7; size: .; length: 14; CDR3: CSVDLAGAPYEQYF; DNA: TGCAGCGTTGATCTTGCGGGGGCTCCCTACGAGCAGTACTTC
V: TRBV5-1; D: TRBD2; J: TRBJ2-1; size: few; length: 15; CDR3: CASRVAGGSYNEQFF; DNA: TGCGCCAGCAGGGTAGCGGGGGGCTCCTACAATGAGCAGTTCTTC
V: TRBV30; D: .; J: TRBJ2-3; size: .; length: 13; CDR3: CASAIGGTDTQYF; DNA: TGTGCCTCGGCGATTGGGGGCACAGATACGCAGTATTTT
V: TRBV30; D: .; J: TRBJ1-2; size: few; length: 11; CDR3: CASGGGFGYTF; DNA: TGTGCCTCCGGGGGTGGGTTTGGCTACACCTTC
V: TRBV7-9; D: .; J: TRBJ1-3; size: .; length: 14; CDR3: CASSSTDSGNTIYF; DNA: TGTGCCAGCAGCTCGACAGACTCTGGAAACACCATATATTTT
V: TRBV7-2; D: .; J: TRBJ1-1; size: few; length: 14; CDR3: CASSTYRENTEAFF; DNA: TGTGCCAGCAGCACGTACAGGGAGAACACTGAAGCTTTCTTT
V: TRBV29-1; D: .; J: TRBJ2-5; size: few; length: 11; CDR3: CSVRDPPTQYF; DNA: TGCAGCGTTCGGGACCCCCCGACCCAGTACTTC
V: TRBV19; D: TRBD1; J: TRBJ2-7; size: once; length: 15; CDR3: CASSIVGQGAYEQYF; DNA: TGTGCCAGTAGTATAGTGGGACAGGGGGCCTACGAGCAGTACTTC
V: TRBV29-1; D: .; J: TRBJ2-4; size: few; length: 12; CDR3: CSVERQANIQYF; DNA: TGCAGCGTTGAACGGCAGGCGAACATTCAGTACTTC
V: TRBV2; D: .; J: TRBJ2-7; size: .; length: 13; CDR3: CASMRDSSYEQYF; DNA: TGTGCCAGCATGAGAGACAGTTCCTACGAGCAGTACTTC
V: TRBV7-9; D: .; J: TRBJ1-2; size: few; length: 13; CDR3: CASSSLQGDGYTF; DNA: TGTGCCAGCAGCTCCCTCCAGGGAGATGGCTACACCTTC
V: TRBV7-9; D: .; J: TRBJ2-7; size: .; length: 11; CDR3: CASSSGVEQYF; DNA: TGTGCCAGCAGCTCCGGGGTGGAGCAGTACTTC
V: TRBV7-2; D: TRBD2; J: TRBJ2-5; size: once; length: 14; CDR3: CASSLTRESETQYF; DNA: TGTGCCAGCAGCTTAACGCGGGAGTCGGAGACCCAGTACTTC
V: TRBV29-1; D: TRBD1; J: TRBJ1-2; size: .; length: 14; CDR3: CSVNRDRGRGGYTF; DNA: TGCAGCGTCAACCGGGACAGGGGGCGTGGAGGCTACACCTTC
V: TRBV2; D: TRBD1; J: TRBJ2-4; size: .; length: 13; CDR3: CASSGGQGHIQYF; DNA: TGTGCCAGCAGCGGGGGACAGGGCCACATTCAGTACTTC
V: TRBV5-6; D: TRBD1; J: TRBJ2-5; size: .; length: 15; CDR3: CASSYAGTVLETQYF; DNA: TGTGCCAGCAGCTATGCCGGGACAGTATTAGAGACCCAGTACTTC
V: TRBV5-4; D: TRBD2; J: TRBJ2-7; size: .; length: 13; CDR3: CASSPEGLAVEYF; DNA: TGTGCCAGCAGCCCCGAGGGACTAGCGGTAGAGTACTTC
V: TRBV29-1; D: TRBD1; J: TRBJ1-5; size: .; length: 15; CDR3: CSVSPGQGGNQPQHF; DNA: TGCAGCGTCTCCCCCGGACAGGGGGGAAATCAGCCCCAGCATTTT